This entry concerns a single TCR beta chain. What antigen it recognizes has not been identified. Base qualities were left out, and no much larger clone turns up one base away. Participants in the prospective study were enrolled through a virtual design, were aged roughly 18 to 90 years, and lived in 20 to 30 United States geographic areas. Cohort assignment in the prospective study relied on participant-reported clinical history from a screening survey and a study questionnaire. Exposed participants had been in contact with someone with a PCR-confirmed or clinician-diagnosed COVID-19 case within 2 weeks of study entry. Mobile phlebotomists in the prospective study collected whole blood, serum and a nasopharyngeal or oropharyngeal swab from every participant. Over a roughly 2-month period, participants in the prospective study had the option of providing additional blood draws and questionnaires. Blood samples from the prospective study were shipped frozen or at room temperature prior to DNA extraction.

The source of the sample is a study of blood T cell repertoires in COVID-19 (dated by TCRdb to about 2020). About the full investigation: The collaborator samples originated in the United States, Italy and Spain and spanned the acute and convalescent phases of COVID-19. The sample metadata nearly always contained a de-identified subject ID, COVID-19 status, age in years and sex. The samples were drawn from two sources: the first 160 participants of the ongoing ImmuneRACE study, and approximately 1,300 subjects contributed by 6 global collaborators. The repertoires were released in a freely available public database meant as a resource for research on the immune response to SARS-CoV-2. Subjects who had been exposed to COVID-19, were actively infected with it, or had recovered from it provided the deeply sampled blood TCRbeta repertoires that made up the dataset. The prospective study material was composed of cDNA or gDNA derived from T cells, B-cell-depleted T cells, or PBMCs. Where available, HLA class I and class II types were obtained from metadata supplied by the sample provider rather than from assay-based typing. Results the study describes overall, beyond this receptor: How much clinical and demographic metadata was included differed by source and by participant, and the metadata was provided uncurated.

TCRbeta CDR3 regions were amplified from genomic DNA using the immunoSEQ Assay, a bias-controlled multiplex PCR. The paper's processing steps were these. The number of nucleated cells in each sample was estimated by amplification of reference gene primers within the assay. Sequence reads were collapsed and filtered to measure the absolute abundance of every unique TCRbeta CDR3 rearrangement. For each sample, productive Simpson clonality was calculated as the square root of Simpson's diversity index across productive rearrangements. TCRdb carries this immuneACCESS record with in-frame sequences only. Its versions omit some clonotypes, under half of them owing to an unresolved V gene in the studies checked, with the rest unexplained. Clone size and the V and J calls come from that table; the DNA yielded D and trimming. The sample profile shows 110,000 to 150,000 clones; approximately 80% of them were found once. The leading ten clones occupy 1.5% to 2% of the sample.

The material sequenced was PBMCs or T cells enriched from blood (not recorded which). The TCR was taken from a woman between 18 and 29 years old who had been exposed to COVID-19.

The CDR3 protein: CASRSGTSGSHNEQFF. In nucleotides, the sequence is TGCGCCAGCAGGTCCGGGACTAGCGGGAGCCACAATGAGCAGTTCTTC. The chain is assembled from TRBV4-1 and TRBJ2-1, and 14 junctional nucleotides match TRBD2. From the cysteine up to the phenylalanine, the CDR3 has a length of 16 residues. Only CDR3 DNA is held: 48 bases, read in frame from base 1. Based on the germline V gene, the CDR1 and CDR2 sequences are MGHRA and YSYEKL. V ends up 6 bases short and J 5 bases short, with an unmatched junction base count of 6.